This T cell receptor beta chain emerged from a study of blood T cell repertoires in COVID-19. TCRdb's table, derived via immunoSEQ multiplex PCR, lists solely in-frame clones and lacks some. The table shows 300,000 to 450,000 clones, with more than 75% occurring only once. Germline assignment: CDR1 SGHRS and CDR2 YFSETQ. Germline trimming cut 3 bases from V and 4 bases from J; bases unmatched to any gene: 4. CDR3 size: 15 residues. Sequencing was done on a sample of PBMCs or T cells enriched from blood (not recorded which). The genes are TRBV5-1 and TRBJ2-2; 9 nucleotides align to TRBD1. The TCR comes from a woman aged 18-30 years who had recovered from COVID-19. CDR3 in amino acids: CASSSRTGATGELFF. Written as DNA, the CDR3 is TGCGCCAGCAGCTCTCGGACAGGGGCCACCGGGGAGCTGTTTTTT.